Shown below are 19 T cell receptor beta chains from a single sample sequenced in a study of CD8+CD57+ T cells in acquired aplastic anemia. CD8+CD57+ cell expansion, shown by flow cytometry, had occurred in the patients selected for sequencing. CDR3 and TCR beta VDJ profiling relied on genomic DNA as the template. One entry per CDR3 protein, called by TCRdb with MiXCR from the reads. This sample has over 250,000 distinct CDR3 sequences, with under 65% found just once. The sample was sorted CD4+, CD8+, or CD8+CD57+ T cells (not recorded which) from PBMCs. The source of these receptors is a human donor with aplastic anemia.

The DNA for the CDR3 is TGCAGCGTTGATGGGGGGTACGACAACACTGAAGCTTTCTTT. Translating it yields CSVDGGYDNTEAFF. V gene TRBV29-1 combines with J gene TRBJ1-1; tentatively, D is TRBD1 (5 bases). The V end was cut by 3 bases, the J end by 2 bases, with 13 bases between. The germline gives CDR1 SQVTM, CDR2 ANQGSEA. The CDR3 covers 14 residues.

This clonotype was picked up many times. The chain employs TRBV6-1 and TRBJ2-2; D assignment may be TRBD1 or TRBD2 (5 bases each). This CDR3 spans 15 amino acids. Germline V lookup: CDR1 MNHNS, CDR2 SASEGT. The ends were cut back, 6 bases at V and 0 bases at J, with 11 bases in the middle. CDR3 sequence reads: CASRPGTANTGELFF. The CDR3 coding sequence is TGTGCCAGCAGACCCGGGACGGCGAACACCGGGGAGCTGTTTTTT.

This clonotype occurred a few times. CDR3 in DNA: TGCAGCGTAACTGGGGGAGCGTTACAGGGGGTCCTTGATGAGCAGTTCTTC. Its translation: CSVTGGALQGVLDEQFF. The J gene is TRBJ2-1, the V gene TRBV29-1, with 8 bases that match TRBD1. The CDR3 is 17 amino acids. Germline loops: CDR1 SQVTM, CDR2 ANQGSEA. V shed 6 bases and J 8 bases; nucleotides not matched to a gene: 21.

The rearrangement links TRBV29-1 to TRBJ1-1; D is unclear. Germline assignment: CDR1 SQVTM and CDR2 ANQGSEA. The CDR3 covers 11 residues. V was pared by 8 bases and J by 4 bases, with 11 bases between. The CDR3 region has the DNA TGCAGCTTATGGTCAGGCACTGAAGCTTTCTTT. Amino acid sequence: CSLWSGTEAFF.

The genes are TRBV5-1 and TRBJ1-1; no firm D call. Trimming took 4 bases from V and 5 from J, leaving 12 bases between them. Looked up from germline, CDR1 is SGHRS and CDR2 is YFSETQ. The CDR3 runs to 13 residues. CDR3 amino acids: CASSLRGQTEAFF. For the CDR3, the DNA is TGCGCCAGCAGCCTCCGCGGGCAGACTGAAGCTTTCTTT.

The V call is TRBV6-1, the J call TRBJ1-5; D not resolved. CDR3 size: 8 residues. Trimming shortened V by 6 bases and J by 10 bases, and 1 base separated the two germline ends. Germline values: CDR1 MNHNS, CDR2 SASEGT. The CDR3 DNA reads TGTGCCAGCAGACCCCAGCATTTT. It encodes CASRPQHF.

This clonotype was seen repeatedly, ten times or more. This chain connects TRBV14 to TRBJ1-5; possibly TRBD1 for D (6 bases). Germline CDR1 reads SGHDN; CDR2 reads FVKESK. This CDR3 spans 15 amino acids. The V end lost 4 bases, the J end lost 0 bases, and 10 bases lay between the germline ends. CDR3 coding DNA: TGTGCCAGCAGCCGAGGGGGGAGTAGCAATCAGCCCCAGCATTTT. Amino acids: CASSRGGSSNQPQHF.

The table lists this clonotype with a count of one. The rearrangement links TRBV7-9 to TRBJ2-5, with D perhaps being TRBD1 or TRBD2 (7 bases each). The germline V gene encodes CDR1 SEHNR and CDR2 FQNEAQ (reference sequence). This CDR3 has 17 amino acids. Between the trimmed V and J ends, which lost 1 base and 5 bases, there was a span of 20 bases. The CDR3 protein is CASSLVQGEGGWETQYF. CDR3 in DNA: TGTGCCAGCAGCTTAGTCCAGGGGGAGGGGGGCTGGGAGACCCAGTACTTC.

The gene calls are TRBV7-8 and TRBJ2-3, with 10 bases that match TRBD2. The V and J ends lost 4 bases and 0 bases, in that order; junction bases with no gene match: 10. The CDR3 loop spans 18 amino acids. The germline V gene has CDR1 SGHVS and CDR2 FQNEAQ. This chain's CDR3 is CASSSLAGGILSTDTQYF. The CDR3 region has the DNA TGTGCCAGCAGCTCATTAGCGGGGGGCATACTTAGCACAGATACGCAGTATTTT.

This clonotype was counted a single time. V is TRBV5-6 and J is TRBJ2-5, with unresolved D. This CDR3 region has 13 residues. The germline V and J ends were trimmed by 1 base and 0 bases, with 4 bases remaining between them. CDR1 SGHDT and CDR2 YYEEEE come from the germline V gene. The CDR3 bases are TGTGCCAGCAGCTTGCCCAACCAAGAGACCCAGTACTTC. Its protein product is CASSLPNQETQYF.

The chain joins TRBV7-9 to TRBJ1-4; D gene ambiguous. Germline V gene data show CDR1 as SEHNR and CDR2 as FQNEAQ (reference sequence). The CDR3 runs 15 residues. Trimming pared 8 bases from V and 4 bases from J, leaving 17 bases between. Here the CDR3 reads CASGFWNGDNEKLFF. The CDR3 DNA follows: TGTGCCAGCGGTTTCTGGAATGGGGATAATGAAAAACTGTTTTTT.

The chain uses TRBV20-1 and TRBJ2-3; D remains ambiguous. CDR3 length equals 14 residues. CDR1 is DFQATT, CDR2 SNEGSKA, per germline (reference sequence). V dropped 7 bases and J dropped 0 bases, with 14 bases sitting between them. The DNA for the CDR3 is TGCAGTGTTTTGTTAAGGGATAGCACAGATACGCAGTATTTT. Translated, it gives CSVLLRDSTDTQYF.

V gene TRBV9 combines with J gene TRBJ1-5; 9 bases are a match to TRBD1. CDR3 length: 17 amino acids. The germline V gene has CDR1 SGDLS and CDR2 YYNGEE. The V segment lost 0 bases and the J segment 0 bases; nucleotides outside the gene matches: 4. The CDR3 reads CASSVGGTGTSNQPQHF. The CDR3 DNA is TGTGCCAGCAGCGTAGGAGGGACAGGGACTAGCAATCAGCCCCAGCATTTT.

The gene calls are TRBV20-1 and TRBJ2-5; 8 nucleotides line up with TRBD1. The CDR3 covers 16 residues. Germline V gives CDR1 DFQATT, CDR2 SNEGSKA (reference sequence). V trimming: 2 bases; J trimming: 4 bases; junction bases outside the gene matches: 12. The CDR3 DNA follows: TGCAGTGCTAGACCCCCGGGACAGGTAGCCGGAGAGACCCAGTACTTC. Translation gives CSARPPGQVAGETQYF.

At least ten counts were recorded for this clonotype. The gene calls are TRBV20-1 and TRBJ1-1; weak D call: TRBD1 (5 bases). Germline CDR1 reads DFQATT; CDR2 reads SNEGSKA (reference sequence). V lost 3 bases to trimming and J lost 8 bases, with 10 bases between them. This CDR3 region has 11 residues. In DNA, the CDR3 is TGCAGTGCTAGGGGGCCGGTGGAAGCTTTCTTT. Protein product: CSARGPVEAFF.

The chain combines TRBV29-1 with TRBJ2-7; TRBD1 matches at 7 bases. The CDR3 length is 14 residues. Germline V gene sequence: CDR1 SQVTM, CDR2 ANQGSEA. V shed 5 bases, J shed 2 bases, and the junction held 9 bases outside the gene matches. This CDR3 is CSVRQQGLPYEQYF. The CDR3, as DNA: TGCAGCGTTAGACAACAGGGGCTCCCCTACGAGCAGTACTTC.

There are many counts of this clonotype. The chain recombines TRBV7-3 with TRBJ1-1, with a possible D match to TRBD1 (5 bases). Germline V gene lookup returns CDR1 SGHTA and CDR2 FQGTGA. V lost 5 bases, J lost 2 bases, and 12 bases lay in between. This CDR3 comprises 14 residues. CDR3 in DNA: TGTGCCAGCAGCGATGGGGGAGCCAACACTGAAGCTTTCTTT. Its protein is CASSDGGANTEAFF.

The chain employs TRBV15 and TRBJ2-1; D unresolved. Trimming removed 3 bases at V and 4 bases at J, with 13 bases between. The germline gives CDR1 LNHNV, CDR2 YYDKDF (reference sequence). The CDR3 loop spans 15 amino acids. CDR3 nucleotide sequence: TGTGCCACCAGCAGTGGTGCGATGATATACAATGAGCAGTTCTTC. Amino acid sequence: CATSSGAMIYNEQFF. Full variable domain (remainder filled in from reference TRBV15 and TRBJ2-1): DAMVIQNPRYQVTQFGKPVTLSCSQTLNHNVMYWYQQKSSQAPKLLFHYYDKDFNNEADTPDNFQSRRPNTSFCFLDIRSPGLGDTAMYLCATSSGAMIYNEQFFGPGTRLTVL.

V gene TRBV20-1 combines with J gene TRBJ2-5, with D possibly TRBD2 on 5 matching bases. Between the trimmed V and J ends, which lost 1 base and 4 bases, there was a span of 13 bases. The CDR3 totals 14 residues. Germline CDR1 is DFQATT and CDR2 is SNEGSKA (reference sequence). The CDR3 DNA sequence: TGCAGTGCTAGAGCCGCCTACGAGGGAGAGACCCAGTACTTC. This gives the protein CSARAAYEGETQYF.